This T cell receptor beta chain was captured in a study of blood T cell repertoires in COVID-19. V lost 4 bases and J 6 bases, leaving 12 bases between the germline ends. This CDR3 contains 13 residues. Germline values: CDR1 MNHEY, CDR2 SMNVEV (reference sequence). TCRdb's copy holds only in-frame clones and misses some; the assay was immunoSEQ multiplex PCR. The table records approximately 140,000 clones, over 70% of them present only once. The sequencing input was peripheral blood. The J gene is TRBJ1-1, the V gene TRBV27, with D perhaps TRBD1 (5 bases). The sequence derives from a man of 80 years or more with acute or convalescent COVID-19. CDR3 coding DNA: TGTGCCAGCAGTTCCCAGGGATCTTCTGAAGCTTTCTTT. This encodes CASSSQGSSEAFF.